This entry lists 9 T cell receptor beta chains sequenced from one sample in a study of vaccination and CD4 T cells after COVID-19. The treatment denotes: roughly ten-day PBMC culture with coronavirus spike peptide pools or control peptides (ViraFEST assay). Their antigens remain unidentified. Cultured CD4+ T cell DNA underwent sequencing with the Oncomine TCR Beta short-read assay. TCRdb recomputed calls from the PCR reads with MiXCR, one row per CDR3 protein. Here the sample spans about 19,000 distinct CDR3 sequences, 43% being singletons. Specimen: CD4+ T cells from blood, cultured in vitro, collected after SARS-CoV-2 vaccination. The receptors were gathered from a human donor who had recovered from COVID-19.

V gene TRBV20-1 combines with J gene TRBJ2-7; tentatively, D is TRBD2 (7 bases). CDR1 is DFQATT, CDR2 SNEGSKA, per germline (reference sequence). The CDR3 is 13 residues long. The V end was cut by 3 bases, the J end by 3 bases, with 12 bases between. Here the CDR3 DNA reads TGCAGTGCTAGTGGGGGGGGGCTCTACGAGCAGTACTTC. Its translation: CSASGGGLYEQYF.

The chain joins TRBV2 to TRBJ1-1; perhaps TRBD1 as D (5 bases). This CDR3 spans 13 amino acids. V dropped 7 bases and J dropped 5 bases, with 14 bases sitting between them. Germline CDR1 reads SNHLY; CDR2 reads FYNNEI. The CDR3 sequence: CASTDTLGTEAFF. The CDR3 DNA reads TGTGCCAGCACGGACACACTTGGGACTGAAGCTTTCTTT.

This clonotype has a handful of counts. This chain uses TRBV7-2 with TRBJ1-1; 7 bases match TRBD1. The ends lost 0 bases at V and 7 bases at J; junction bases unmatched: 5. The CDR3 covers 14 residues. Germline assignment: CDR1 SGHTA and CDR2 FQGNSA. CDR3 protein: CASSLAEGGREAFF. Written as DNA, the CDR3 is TGTGCCAGCAGCTTAGCGGAAGGGGGCCGTGAAGCTTTCTTT. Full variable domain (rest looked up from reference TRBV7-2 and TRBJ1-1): GAGVSQSPSNKVTEKGKDVELRCDPISGHTALYWYRQSLGQGLEFLIYFQGNSAPDKSGLPSDRFSAERTGGSVSTLTIQRTQQEDSAVYLCASSLAEGGREAFFGQGTRLTVV.

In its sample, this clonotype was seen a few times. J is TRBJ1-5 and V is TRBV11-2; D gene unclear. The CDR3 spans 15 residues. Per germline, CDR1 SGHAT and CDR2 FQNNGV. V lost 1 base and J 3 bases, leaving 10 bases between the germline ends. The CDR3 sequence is CASSLASGDNQPQHF. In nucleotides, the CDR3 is TGTGCCAGCAGCTTAGCATCAGGAGACAATCAGCCCCAGCATTTT.

DNA of the CDR3: TGTGCCAGCAGCCAAGATGGCAGACCCTACACTGAAGCTTTCTTT. Encoded protein: CASSQDGRPYTEAFF. The rearrangement links TRBV14 to TRBJ1-1; D remains ambiguous. The germline gives CDR1 SGHDN, CDR2 FVKESK. Trimming stripped 0 bases from V and 3 bases from J, with 11 bases between. The CDR3 covers 15 residues.

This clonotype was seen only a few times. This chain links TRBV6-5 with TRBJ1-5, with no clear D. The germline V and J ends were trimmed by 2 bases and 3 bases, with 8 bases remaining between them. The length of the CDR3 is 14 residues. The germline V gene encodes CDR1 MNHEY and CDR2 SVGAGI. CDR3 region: CASSYGGYNQPQHF. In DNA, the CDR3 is TGTGCCAGCAGTTACGGCGGTTACAATCAGCCCCAGCATTTT.

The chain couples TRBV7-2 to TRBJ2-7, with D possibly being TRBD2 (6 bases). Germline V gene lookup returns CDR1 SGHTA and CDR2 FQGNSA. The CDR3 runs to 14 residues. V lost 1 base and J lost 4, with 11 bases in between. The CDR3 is CASSLVGGGYEQYF. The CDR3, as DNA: TGTGCCAGCAGCTTAGTGGGGGGTGGATACGAGCAGTACTTC. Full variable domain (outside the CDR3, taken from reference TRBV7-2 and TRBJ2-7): GAGVSQSPSNKVTEKGKDVELRCDPISGHTALYWYRQSLGQGLEFLIYFQGNSAPDKSGLPSDRFSAERTGGSVSTLTIQRTQQEDSAVYLCASSLVGGGYEQYFGPGTRLTVT.

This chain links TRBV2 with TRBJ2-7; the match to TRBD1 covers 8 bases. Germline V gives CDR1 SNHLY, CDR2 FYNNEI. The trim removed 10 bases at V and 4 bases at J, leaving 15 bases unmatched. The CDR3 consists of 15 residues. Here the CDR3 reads CATQESDRASYEQYF. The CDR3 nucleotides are TGTGCCACCCAAGAGTCGGACAGGGCTTCTTACGAGCAGTACTTC.

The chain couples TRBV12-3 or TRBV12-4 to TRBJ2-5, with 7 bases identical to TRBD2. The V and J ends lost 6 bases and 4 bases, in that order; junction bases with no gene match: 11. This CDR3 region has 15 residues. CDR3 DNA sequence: TGTGCCAGCAGCCATAGGGCGCCGGGAGGAGAGACCCAGTACTTC. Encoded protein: CASSHRAPGGETQYF.